This T cell receptor beta chain originates from a study of blood T cell repertoires in COVID-19. Cohorts were determined from participant-reported clinical history. Exposed participants encountered a COVID-19 case during the 2 weeks preceding study entry. CDR3 length: 16 residues. The germline V gene has CDR1 MNHNS and CDR2 SASEGT. After removal of 7 bases from V and 3 bases from J, the junction contained 11 bases not matched to a gene. Some clones are missing from TCRdb's copy, which holds only in-frame ones; the method was immunoSEQ multiplex PCR. The data hold around 340,000 clones, with about nine tenths observed a single time.

Sequenced sample: PBMCs or T cells enriched from blood (not recorded which). The rearrangement links TRBV6-1 to TRBJ2-2; TRBD2 agrees at 7 bases. The receptor comes from a woman aged 25-40 years who had been exposed to COVID-19. The CDR3 here is CASTDWGRGDTGELFF. CDR3 in DNA: TGTGCCAGCACTGACTGGGGGAGGGGTGACACCGGGGAGCTGTTTTTT.